Shown below are 21 T cell receptor beta chains from a single sample sequenced in a study of CD8 T cells in ankylosing spondylitis. One entry per CDR3 protein results from TCRdb running MiXCR on the 5' RACE reads. The data contain 120,000 to 150,000 distinct CDR3 sequences, 8% to 9% of them singletons. Sequencing was done on a sample of synovial fluid, either unsorted or a sorted T cell fraction (not recorded which). These receptors all stem from a male donor with ankylosing spondylitis.

This clonotype has a count of ten or more. The V and J genes are TRBV28 and TRBJ1-2; D gene uncertain. The CDR3 has 11 amino acids. From germline, CDR1 is MDHEN and CDR2 SYDVKM. V was clipped by 6 bases and J by 6 bases, with 8 bases between them. The CDR3 nucleotides are TGTGCCAGCAGCCACCCCGATGGCTACACCTTC. Protein product: CASSHPDGYTF.

V is TRBV6-5 and J is TRBJ2-3; D is perhaps TRBD2 (5 bases). V was cut by 0 bases and J by 0 bases, with 16 bases left in between. The germline V gene has CDR1 MNHEY and CDR2 SVGAGI. The CDR3 has 18 amino acids. The CDR3 spells CASSYSTPGFGSTDTQYF. DNA for the CDR3: TGTGCCAGCAGTTACTCGACTCCGGGATTTGGTAGCACAGATACGCAGTATTTT.

This clonotype was picked up many times. The gene calls are TRBV4-1 and TRBJ2-1, with D possibly TRBD1 on 5 matching bases. This CDR3 comprises 11 residues. In germline, CDR1 is MGHRA, CDR2 YSYEKL. The chain's CDR3 is CASGFHNEQFF. The CDR3 DNA is TGCGCGTCAGGGTTTCACAATGAGCAGTTCTTC.

This clonotype was seen at least ten times. The genes are TRBV5-4 and TRBJ2-7; weak D call: TRBD1 (6 bases). The CDR3 is 13 amino acids. Between the trimmed V and J ends, which lost 2 bases and 8 bases, there was a span of 14 bases. CDR1 is SGHNT and CDR2 is YYREEE in the germline V gene (reference sequence). In nucleotides, the CDR3 is TGTGCCAGCAGCTTTTTTGGACAGCCCAAGCAGTACTTC. This gives the protein CASSFFGQPKQYF.

This clonotype was recorded at least ten times. CDR3 protein: CASSQDLRGGGTNEKLFF. Here the CDR3 DNA reads TGTGCCAGCAGCCAAGATCTTAGGGGAGGAGGGACTAATGAAAAACTGTTTTTT. This rearrangement joins TRBV4-2 to TRBJ1-4; D is perhaps TRBD1 (5 bases). The CDR3 is 18 amino acids. The V and J ends lost 0 bases and 2 bases respectively, with 16 bases between them. Germline V gene sequence: CDR1 LGHNA, CDR2 YNFKEQ.

This clonotype was detected a few times. The chain links TRBV5-1 to TRBJ1-1; D is perhaps TRBD1 (6 bases). The CDR3 runs 14 residues. Trimming stripped 5 bases from V and 3 bases from J, with 14 bases between. CDR1 SGHRS and CDR2 YFSETQ come from the germline V gene. This CDR3 reads CASRVLSGDTEAFF. CDR3 sequence (DNA): TGCGCCAGCAGGGTCCTATCAGGGGACACTGAAGCTTTCTTT.

This clonotype was detected only a few times. V gene TRBV7-8 combines with J gene TRBJ2-1; TRBD2 agrees at 9 bases. Germline CDR1 and CDR2: SGHVS and FQNEAQ. After removal of 1 base from V and 7 bases from J, the junction contained 5 bases not matched to a gene. The CDR3 totals 15 residues. CDR3 DNA: TGTGCCAGCAGCTTAGGCGCGGGGGGGCTTAATGAGCAGTTCTTC. It codes for CASSLGAGGLNEQFF. Looking up the rest from reference TRBV7-8 and TRBJ2-1 gives the full variable domain: GAGVSQSPRYKVAKRGQDVALRCDPISGHVSLFWYQQALGQGPEFLTYFQNEAQLDKSGLPSDRFFAERPEGSVSTLKIQRTQQEDSAVYLCASSLGAGGLNEQFFGPGTRLTVL.

This clonotype showed up just a few times. The V and J genes are TRBV5-1 and TRBJ2-3; TRBD2 matches at 7 bases. Looked up from germline, CDR1 is SGHRS and CDR2 is YFSETQ. The CDR3 runs 17 residues. Trimming cost V 4 bases and J 0 bases; bases outside gene matches: 11. The CDR3 sequence is CASSRASSGHSTDTQYF. CDR3 DNA: TGCGCCAGCAGCCGGGCCTCTAGCGGCCATAGCACAGATACGCAGTATTTT.

This clonotype was seen more than once but under ten times. The rearrangement joins TRBV7-2 to TRBJ1-1; 8 bases match TRBD1. The germline V gene has CDR1 SGHTA and CDR2 FQGNSA. V lost 2 bases to trimming and J lost 4 bases; unmatched junction nucleotides: 3. This CDR3 spans 14 amino acids. CDR3: CASSLPQGVTEAFF. The DNA for the CDR3 is TGTGCCAGCAGCTTACCACAGGGGGTCACTGAAGCTTTCTTT. The whole variable domain, remainder taken from reference TRBV7-2 and TRBJ1-1, is GAGVSQSPSNKVTEKGKDVELRCDPISGHTALYWYRQSLGQGLEFLIYFQGNSAPDKSGLPSDRFSAERTGGSVSTLTIQRTQQEDSAVYLCASSLPQGVTEAFFGQGTRLTVV.

This clonotype was seen only a few times. The chain has TRBV6-1 and TRBJ1-3; the D gene is possibly TRBD1 (6 bases). This CDR3 has 16 residues. The ends were cut back, 4 bases at V and 0 bases at J, with 13 bases in the middle. Germline CDR1 and CDR2: MNHNS and SASEGT. CDR3 loop: CASSVTGLFSGNTIYF. The DNA for the CDR3 is TGTGCCAGCAGTGTTACAGGGCTCTTCTCTGGAAACACCATATATTTT.

This clonotype was counted ten times or more. The rearrangement links TRBV10-2 to TRBJ2-5; 8 nucleotides agree with TRBD2. V gave up 2 bases and J gave up 0 bases; unmatched junction bases: 8. This CDR3 spans 17 amino acids. Germline V lookup: CDR1 WSHSY, CDR2 SAAADI. Here the CDR3 DNA reads TGCGCCAGCAGTGAGGAACTAGCGGAAATTCACCAAGAGACCCAGTACTTC. Translated: CASSEELAEIHQETQYF.

This clonotype is termed medium-sized. The genes are TRBV10-3 and TRBJ1-1, with a tentative D call TRBD1 (5 bases). This CDR3 region has 14 residues. Germline CDR1 and CDR2: ENHRY and SYGVKD. V was pared by 7 bases and J by 2 bases, with 14 bases between. The CDR3 DNA sequence: TGTGCCATCATGGCTGGGGCAGTAAACACTGAAGCTTTCTTT. Its protein product is CAIMAGAVNTEAFF.

In DNA form, the CDR3 reads TGCAGTGCTATGAGGCGGTCGGACTCCGGTGAGCAGTACTTC. Translated: CSAMRRSDSGEQYF. This chain links TRBV20-1 with TRBJ2-7, with D possibly matching TRBD2 (5 bases). This CDR3 contains 14 residues. The V end was cut by 4 bases, the J end by 7 bases, with 20 bases between. Germline assignment: CDR1 DFQATT and CDR2 SNEGSKA (reference sequence).

In its sample, this clonotype was seen many times. The genes are TRBV7-9 and TRBJ2-1, with D unresolved. The CDR3 sequence is 13 residues long. V lost 4 bases and J lost 5, with 9 bases in between. CDR1 is SEHNR, CDR2 FQNEAQ, per germline (reference sequence). The CDR3 loop is CASSSSSDNEQFF. The DNA of the CDR3 is TGTGCCAGCAGCTCCTCCTCGGACAATGAGCAGTTCTTC.

The CDR3 DNA reads TGCAGCGTTGGACCTCAGGGGTTCCAAGAGACCCAGTACTTC. Amino acids: CSVGPQGFQETQYF. The rearrangement uses TRBV29-1 and TRBJ2-5, with a possible D match to TRBD1 (6 bases). The CDR3 runs to 14 residues. Germline lookup yields CDR1 SQVTM and CDR2 ANQGSEA. The V and J ends lost 4 bases and 1 base respectively, with 13 bases between them.

The gene calls are TRBV6-5 and TRBJ1-2; 9 positions match TRBD1. Trimming removed 0 bases from V and 8 bases from J; junction bases left unmatched: 4. This CDR3 has 14 residues. Germline V CDR1 and CDR2: MNHEY, SVGAGI. CDR3 protein: CASSYSGQGFGYTF. In DNA, the CDR3 is TGTGCCAGCAGTTACTCGGGACAGGGATTCGGCTACACCTTC.

The gene calls are TRBV3-1 and TRBJ2-4; possibly TRBD1 for D (6 bases). Trimming removed 11 bases at V and 4 bases at J, with 24 bases between. This CDR3 contains 16 residues. Germline V gene sequence: CDR1 LGHDT, CDR2 YNNKEL (reference sequence). In nucleotides, the CDR3 is TGTGCCTGCTGCCGACCGGGGACAACCGGAAAAAACATTCAGTACTTC. It codes for CACCRPGTTGKNIQYF.

Regarding this clonotype: This could be a read error, since a much larger clone is one nucleotide away. The chain joins TRBV2 to TRBJ2-5, with a possible D match to TRBD2 (5 bases). With 2 bases removed from V and 4 bases from J, the gap between germline ends came to 11 bases. This CDR3 is built from 14 residues. Germline V gene data show CDR1 as SNHLY and CDR2 as FYNNEI. The CDR3 protein is CASSERRGLETQYF. The DNA of the CDR3 is TGTGCCAGCAGTGAAAGAAGAGGACTAGAGACCCAGTACTTC.

This clonotype occurred a few times. The gene calls are TRBV6-5 and TRBJ2-1; D might be TRBD1 (5 bases). This CDR3 spans 14 amino acids. CDR1 and CDR2 (germline): MNHEY, SVGAGI. The V gene lost 1 base and the J gene lost 6 bases, with 10 bases spanning the gap. CDR3 sequence reads: CASSYWGIGNEQFF. The CDR3 DNA sequence: TGTGCCAGCAGTTACTGGGGCATCGGCAATGAGCAGTTCTTC.

As DNA, the CDR3 is TGCGCCAGCAGCCAAGAGGGGGACGGGGCTGCGGGCCATTGGGAGCAGTACTTC. Its protein product is CASSQEGDGAAGHWEQYF. The chain uses TRBV4-1 and TRBJ2-7; the D gene could be TRBD1 or TRBD2 (5 bases each). The CDR3 covers 18 residues. The ends were cut back, 0 bases at V and 7 bases at J, with 25 bases in the middle. Germline V lookup: CDR1 MGHRA, CDR2 YSYEKL.

Ten or more counts support this clonotype. The genes are TRBV6-4 and TRBJ2-7; possibly TRBD1 for D (6 bases). This CDR3 spans 14 amino acids. Per the germline V gene, CDR1 is MRHNA and CDR2 is SNTAGT. Trimming left V 0 bases short and J 5 bases short, with 11 bases between. The CDR3 protein is CASSDSGTTDEQYF. The CDR3 DNA is TGTGCCAGCAGTGACTCCGGGACAACTGACGAGCAGTACTTC.